This is a list of T cell receptor beta chains from one sample in a study of T cells in Graves' hyperthyroidism and ophthalmopathy. TCRdb redid the calling of the multiplex PCR reads with MiXCR, one entry per CDR3 protein. The sample has approximately 590,000 distinct CDR3 sequences; about a sixth are singletons. The sequenced material came from blood. Receptor source: a woman in her thirties with Graves' hyperthyroidism. CDR3s include the opening cysteine and the closing phenylalanine or tryptophan. Each record gives: CDR3 DNA, CDR3 protein, CDR3 length, D gene, V gene, J gene, clone size. The D gene is left open where the match is weak. Where a row states a size, it is once, few, many or the class of an expanded clone; other rows omit it.

CDR3 DNA: TGCAGCGTTGAGGGAGAGGGGGCACAGTACAATGAGCAGTTCTTC
CDR3 protein: CSVEGEGAQYNEQFF
CDR3 length: 15
D gene: TRBD1
V gene: TRBV29-1
J gene: TRBJ2-1
clone size: -

CDR3 DNA: TGTGCCAGCAGCTTGGAAGGTAGCCCCTCGGAGACCCAGTACTTC
CDR3 protein: CASSLEGSPSETQYF
CDR3 length: 15
D gene: -
V gene: TRBV5-4
J gene: TRBJ2-5
clone size: -

CDR3 DNA: TGTGCCTGGAGTGTTAGACTTCCCTACGAGCAGTACTTC
CDR3 protein: CAWSVRLPYEQYF
CDR3 length: 13
D gene: -
V gene: TRBV30
J gene: TRBJ2-7
clone size: many

CDR3 DNA: TGTGCCAGCAGCCAGTCGGGAGAGGCAGATACGCAGTATTTT
CDR3 protein: CASSQSGEADTQYF
CDR3 length: 14
D gene: -
V gene: TRBV12-3/TRBV12-4
J gene: TRBJ2-3
clone size: -

CDR3 DNA: TGCAGTGCGCCGACTAGACAAGAGGCCCAGTACTTC
CDR3 protein: CSAPTRQEAQYF
CDR3 length: 12
D gene: -
V gene: TRBV20-1
J gene: TRBJ2-5
clone size: few

CDR3 DNA: TGTGCCAGCAGTGATGGGCGGGAGTTCGATGAGCAGTTCTTC
CDR3 protein: CASSDGREFDEQFF
CDR3 length: 14
D gene: TRBD2
V gene: TRBV2
J gene: TRBJ2-1
clone size: many

CDR3 DNA: TGCAGTGCTAACGGAGAGCGGGAGCGTTCCTACGAGCAGTACTTC
CDR3 protein: CSANGERERSYEQYF
CDR3 length: 15
D gene: TRBD2
V gene: TRBV20-1
J gene: TRBJ2-7
clone size: -

CDR3 DNA: TGTGCCAGCAGTGAACGGCTAGCCTCCTACAATGAGCAGTTCTTC
CDR3 protein: CASSERLASYNEQFF
CDR3 length: 15
D gene: -
V gene: TRBV2
J gene: TRBJ2-1
clone size: many

CDR3 DNA: TGTGCCAGCAGCCAGCTAACAGCGGGAGGAAGGACAGATACGCAGTATTTT
CDR3 protein: CASSQLTAGGRTDTQYF
CDR3 length: 17
D gene: TRBD2
V gene: TRBV3-1
J gene: TRBJ2-3
clone size: -

CDR3 DNA: TGCGCCAGCAGCTTGGGGCCCGCCGGGGCTGAGTACGAGCAGTACTTC
CDR3 protein: CASSLGPAGAEYEQYF
CDR3 length: 16
D gene: -
V gene: TRBV5-1
J gene: TRBJ2-7
clone size: -

CDR3 DNA: TGTGCCAGCAGTTTATCCATGGGCGCAAATGAAAAACTGTTTTTT
CDR3 protein: CASSLSMGANEKLFF
CDR3 length: 15
D gene: -
V gene: TRBV28
J gene: TRBJ1-4
clone size: -

CDR3 DNA: TGCAGTGCTAGAGGACCGGGACAGAACTACGAGCAGTACTTC
CDR3 protein: CSARGPGQNYEQYF
CDR3 length: 14
D gene: TRBD1
V gene: TRBV20-1
J gene: TRBJ2-7
clone size: many

CDR3 DNA: TGTGCCAGCAGTCGGACTAGCGGGAGTGGTGAGCAGTTCTTC
CDR3 protein: CASSRTSGSGEQFF
CDR3 length: 14
D gene: TRBD2
V gene: TRBV7-3
J gene: TRBJ2-1
clone size: many

CDR3 DNA: TGCAGCGTTGGGGCCCAGTCCTACGAGCAGTACTTC
CDR3 protein: CSVGAQSYEQYF
CDR3 length: 12
D gene: -
V gene: TRBV29-1
J gene: TRBJ2-7
clone size: few

CDR3 DNA: TGTGCCAGCAGAAAAGGGACAGGGGATACCTACGAGCAGTACTTC
CDR3 protein: CASRKGTGDTYEQYF
CDR3 length: 15
D gene: TRBD1
V gene: TRBV12-3/TRBV12-4
J gene: TRBJ2-7
clone size: many

CDR3 DNA: TGTGCCTGGAGGCGGGACAGGGTCTCGGGAGTTGAAGCTTTCTTT
CDR3 protein: CAWRRDRVSGVEAFF
CDR3 length: 15
D gene: TRBD1
V gene: TRBV30
J gene: TRBJ1-1
clone size: many

CDR3 DNA: TGTGCCAGCAGCTTAGGGCTAGCGGGAGTAGGTGAGCAGTTCTTC
CDR3 protein: CASSLGLAGVGEQFF
CDR3 length: 15
D gene: TRBD2
V gene: TRBV7-2
J gene: TRBJ2-1
clone size: many

CDR3 DNA: TGTGCCAGCAGTCCCGGGACTAGCGGGCTCTACTCCTACAATGAGCAGTTCTTC
CDR3 protein: CASSPGTSGLYSYNEQFF
CDR3 length: 18
D gene: TRBD2
V gene: TRBV27
J gene: TRBJ2-1
clone size: many

CDR3 DNA: TGTGCCAGCATCACGAGAGGGACTAGCGGGAGTATGGAGACCCAGTACTTC
CDR3 protein: CASITRGTSGSMETQYF
CDR3 length: 17
D gene: TRBD2
V gene: TRBV6-1
J gene: TRBJ2-5
clone size: -

CDR3 DNA: TGCGCCAGCTACAACCGGGACGGCAATGAGCAGTTCTTC
CDR3 protein: CASYNRDGNEQFF
CDR3 length: 13
D gene: -
V gene: TRBV10-2
J gene: TRBJ2-1
clone size: few

CDR3 DNA: TGCAGCGTTGCTGACAGGGTTGAGACCCAGTACTTC
CDR3 protein: CSVADRVETQYF
CDR3 length: 12
D gene: TRBD1
V gene: TRBV29-1
J gene: TRBJ2-5
clone size: many

CDR3 DNA: TGTGCCAGCAGTCCGCTACAGGGGGCTGGCAATCAGCCCCAGCATTTT
CDR3 protein: CASSPLQGAGNQPQHF
CDR3 length: 16
D gene: TRBD1
V gene: TRBV28
J gene: TRBJ1-5
clone size: many

CDR3 DNA: TGCGCCAGCAGCCAAGATGTGGGAGTTAGCACAGATACGCAGTATTTT
CDR3 protein: CASSQDVGVSTDTQYF
CDR3 length: 16
D gene: -
V gene: TRBV4-1
J gene: TRBJ2-3
clone size: -